These T cell receptor beta chains were read from a single sample in a study of beta chain features in type 1 diabetes. This table comes from immunoSEQ multiplex PCR, and its TCRdb copy is limited to in-frame clones, with some not included. The profile shows 630,000 or so clones, about 14% of them singletons. The sequenced sample consisted of naive CD4+ T cells from blood. The receptor set was obtained from a man aged 18 to 29 with type 1 diabetes. The CDR3 runs from the conserved cysteine through the conserved F or W. Fields, in order: clone size, D gene, CDR3 length, J gene, V gene, CDR3 protein, CDR3 DNA. D genes are given only for firm matches. Clone size is stated in some rows and not others, as once, few, many or a class when expanded.

size: .
D: .
length: 16
J: TRBJ2-6
V: TRBV19
CDR3: CASSTRGPSGANVLTF
DNA: TGTGCCAGCTCAACTAGGGGCCCTTCTGGGGCCAACGTCCTGACTTTC

size: .
D: TRBD1
length: 17
J: TRBJ2-2
V: TRBV7-9
CDR3: CASSSPPDRANTGELFF
DNA: TGTGCCAGCAGCTCTCCTCCCGACAGGGCGAACACCGGGGAGCTGTTTTTT

size: few
D: .
length: 13
J: TRBJ2-5
V: TRBV7-2
CDR3: CASESTEQETQYF
DNA: TGTGCCAGCGAATCGACAGAACAAGAGACCCAGTACTTC

size: .
D: .
length: 14
J: TRBJ1-1
V: TRBV5-6
CDR3: CASSLADRNTEAFF
DNA: TGTGCCAGCAGCCTGGCGGACAGGAACACTGAAGCTTTCTTT

size: .
D: TRBD1
length: 18
J: TRBJ1-5
V: TRBV6-1
CDR3: CASSVGTGGAFSNQPQHF
DNA: TGTGCCAGCAGTGTTGGGACAGGGGGCGCGTTCAGCAATCAGCCCCAGCATTTT

size: .
D: .
length: 13
J: TRBJ2-5
V: TRBV9
CDR3: CASSVGQEGTQYF
DNA: TGTGCCAGCAGCGTAGGTCAGGAGGGGACCCAGTACTTC

size: few
D: .
length: 14
J: TRBJ2-3
V: TRBV27
CDR3: CASSQKTSTDTQYF
DNA: TGTGCCAGCAGTCAGAAGACTAGCACAGATACGCAGTATTTT

size: .
D: .
length: 11
J: TRBJ2-7
V: TRBV30
CDR3: CAWRASYEQYF
DNA: TGTGCCTGGAGAGCCTCCTACGAGCAGTACTTC

size: few
D: TRBD1
length: 15
J: TRBJ1-3
V: TRBV27
CDR3: CASSPSDRGRNTIYF
DNA: TGTGCCAGCAGTCCCTCGGACAGGGGGCGAAACACCATATATTTT

size: few
D: .
length: 13
J: TRBJ2-1
V: TRBV7-3
CDR3: CASSFHSNNEQFF
DNA: TGTGCCAGCAGCTTCCACTCTAACAATGAGCAGTTCTTC

size: few
D: .
length: 14
J: TRBJ2-5
V: TRBV7-2
CDR3: CASSLRAVQETQYF
DNA: TGTGCCAGCAGCTTAAGGGCGGTACAAGAGACCCAGTACTTC

size: .
D: .
length: 14
J: TRBJ2-3
V: TRBV10-1
CDR3: CASSEGRSWRTQYF
DNA: TGCGCCAGCAGTGAAGGGCGTTCGTGGCGAACGCAGTATTTT

size: few
D: .
length: 16
J: TRBJ1-4
V: TRBV29-1
CDR3: CSVKTGSSATNEKLFF
DNA: TGCAGCGTCAAAACAGGGTCAAGTGCAACTAATGAAAAACTGTTTTTT

size: .
D: .
length: 15
J: TRBJ1-2
V: TRBV7-8
CDR3: CASSSYQGWDYGYTF
DNA: TGTGCCAGCAGCTCATACCAGGGGTGGGACTATGGCTACACCTTC

size: few
D: .
length: 14
J: TRBJ2-5
V: TRBV5-4
CDR3: CASSLSRLQETQYF
DNA: TGTGCCAGCAGCTTGTCTCGGCTACAAGAGACCCAGTACTTC